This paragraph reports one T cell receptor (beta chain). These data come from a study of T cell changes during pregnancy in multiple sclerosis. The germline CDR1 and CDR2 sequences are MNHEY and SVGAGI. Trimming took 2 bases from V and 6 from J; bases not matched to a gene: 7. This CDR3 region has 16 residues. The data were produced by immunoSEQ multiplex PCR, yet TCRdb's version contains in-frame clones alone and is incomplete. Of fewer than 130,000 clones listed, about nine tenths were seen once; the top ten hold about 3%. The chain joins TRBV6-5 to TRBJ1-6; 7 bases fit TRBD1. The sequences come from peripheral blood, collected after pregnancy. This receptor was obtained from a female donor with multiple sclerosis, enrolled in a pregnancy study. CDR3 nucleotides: TGTGCCAGCAGTTACCTCCCAGGGACAGCTAATTCACCCCTCCACTTT. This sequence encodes CASSYLPGTANSPLHF.